This T cell receptor beta chain came from a study of CD8 T cells in Susac syndrome. V lost 6 bases and J lost 6, with 14 bases in between. Germline V lookup: CDR1 DFQATT, CDR2 SNEGSKA (reference sequence). The CDR3 has 13 residues. Random hexamers primed reverse transcription of roughly 0.5 to 1 ug RNA. TCRdb independently ran MiXCR on the immunoSEQ multiplex PCR reads; one entry per CDR3 protein. The sample has over 150,000 distinct CDR3 sequences; 85% to 95% are singletons. The V and J genes are TRBV20-1 and TRBJ1-4, with D unresolved. The TCR comes from a human donor with Susac syndrome. Input material: CD4+ T cells from PBMCs. CDR3 sequence: CSARPGVDEKLFF. Written as DNA, the CDR3 is TGCAGTGCGCGTCCCGGGGTTGATGAAAAACTGTTTTTT.